The present TCR beta chain was sequenced within a study of blood T cell repertoires in COVID-19 (dated by TCRdb to the early 2020s). Broadly, across the study: Collaborator samples came from the United States, Italy and Spain and covered acute and convalescent phases of COVID-19. Samples came from the ongoing ImmuneRACE study (first 160 participants) plus 1,254 subjects from 6 global collaborators. HLA class I and class II types, where available, came from metadata supplied by the sample provider rather than from assay-based typing. A de-identified subject ID, COVID-19 status, age in years and sex were almost always included in the sample metadata. Subjects who had been exposed to COVID-19, were actively infected with it, or had recovered from it provided the deeply sampled blood TCRbeta repertoires that made up the dataset. The repertoires were released in a freely available public database intended as a resource for research on the immune response to SARS-CoV-2. The material from the prospective study consisted of cDNA or gDNA derived from T cells, B-cell-depleted T cells, or PBMCs. What the research found in general, with its limitations: Clinical and demographic metadata were provided uncurated, with the amount varying by source and participant.

TCRbeta CDR3 regions were amplified from genomic DNA using the immunoSEQ Assay, a bias-controlled multiplex PCR. As for how the authors treated the data: Within the assay, amplification of reference gene primers was used to estimate how many nucleated cells each sample contained. Sequence reads were collapsed and filtered to measure the absolute abundance of every unique TCRbeta CDR3 rearrangement. Productive Simpson clonality was computed per sample as the square root of Simpson's diversity index over productive rearrangements. TCRdb took this table from immuneACCESS and kept in-frame rearrangements with V and J called. Such tables lack part of the clones; where checked against another copy, unresolved V genes explain under half of the gap, and the rest is unexplained. V and J calls and clone size are given by that table; D and trimming were obtained from the DNA. This sample gives roughly 190,000 clones in total; around 85% of them show up just once. The biggest ten clones account for approximately 11% of the sample.

The germline V gene gives CDR1 as WSHSY and CDR2 as SAAADI. Germline trimming: 6 bases from V, 7 bases from J; junction bases outside gene matches: 13. Including the terminal cysteine and phenylalanine, the CDR3 comprises 16 residues. CDR3 DNA is the only sequence kept; it has 48 bases, read in frame from the first base. A note on this clone: Its recognized antigen is unknown. No much larger clone is present one base from it, and per-base qualities are unavailable.

One collaborating source in Seattle enrolled patients while the patients were actively infected and followed the patients over time throughout the course of disease. The collaborating institutions used their own protocols to collect whole blood in K2EDTA tubes. For TCRbeta analysis, collaborators shipped samples in one of three forms: frozen whole blood, isolated PBMCs, or DNA extracted from either of those sample types. This clonotype was sampled from a woman aged 55-70 years with COVID-19, enrolled during active disease. Sequencing was carried out using peripheral blood. The sequence joins TRBV10-2 to TRBJ2-1; 9 nucleotides in the junction match TRBD2. CDR3 region: CASRALTGTSLNEQFF. Read as DNA, the sequence is TGCGCCAGCAGAGCCCTTACCGGGACTAGCTTAAATGAGCAGTTCTTC.